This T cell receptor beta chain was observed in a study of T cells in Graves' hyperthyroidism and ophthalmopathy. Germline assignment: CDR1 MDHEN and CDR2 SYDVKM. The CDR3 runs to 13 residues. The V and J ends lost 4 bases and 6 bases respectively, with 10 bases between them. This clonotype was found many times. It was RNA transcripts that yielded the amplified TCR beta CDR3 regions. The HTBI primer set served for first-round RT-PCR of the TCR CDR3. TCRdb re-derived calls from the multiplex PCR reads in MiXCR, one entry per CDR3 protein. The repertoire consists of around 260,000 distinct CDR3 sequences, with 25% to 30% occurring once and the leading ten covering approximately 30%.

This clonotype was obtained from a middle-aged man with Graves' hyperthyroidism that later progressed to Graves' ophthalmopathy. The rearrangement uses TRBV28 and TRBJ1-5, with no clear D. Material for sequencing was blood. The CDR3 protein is CASSYSMGQPQHF. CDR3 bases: TGTGCCAGCAGTTACAGTATGGGTCAGCCCCAGCATTTT.